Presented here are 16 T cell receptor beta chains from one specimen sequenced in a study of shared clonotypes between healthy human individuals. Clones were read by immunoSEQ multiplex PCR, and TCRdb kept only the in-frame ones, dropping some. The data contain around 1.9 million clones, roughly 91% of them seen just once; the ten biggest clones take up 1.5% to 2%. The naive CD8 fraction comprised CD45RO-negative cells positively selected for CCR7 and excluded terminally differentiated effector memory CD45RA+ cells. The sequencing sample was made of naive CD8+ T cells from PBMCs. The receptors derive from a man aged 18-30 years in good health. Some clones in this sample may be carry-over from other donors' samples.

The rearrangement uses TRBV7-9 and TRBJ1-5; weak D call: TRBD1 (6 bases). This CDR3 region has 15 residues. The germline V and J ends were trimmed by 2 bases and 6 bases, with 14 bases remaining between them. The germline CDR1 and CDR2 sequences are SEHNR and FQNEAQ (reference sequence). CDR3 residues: CASSLSAGEGQPQHF. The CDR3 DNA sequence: TGTGCCAGCAGCTTATCGGCAGGGGAAGGTCAGCCCCAGCATTTT.

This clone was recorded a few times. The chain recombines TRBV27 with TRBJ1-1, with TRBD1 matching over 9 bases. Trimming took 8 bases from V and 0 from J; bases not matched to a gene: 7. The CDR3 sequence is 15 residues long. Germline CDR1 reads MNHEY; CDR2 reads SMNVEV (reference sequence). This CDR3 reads CASHRGQGLNTEAFF. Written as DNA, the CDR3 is TGTGCCAGCCATAGAGGACAGGGGTTGAACACTGAAGCTTTCTTT.

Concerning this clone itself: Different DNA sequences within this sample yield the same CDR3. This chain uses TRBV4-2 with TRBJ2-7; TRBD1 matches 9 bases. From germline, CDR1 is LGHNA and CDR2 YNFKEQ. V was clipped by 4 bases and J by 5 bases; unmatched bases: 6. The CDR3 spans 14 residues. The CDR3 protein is CASSPGQGIHEQYF. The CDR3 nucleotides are TGTGCCAGCAGCCCGGGACAGGGCATCCACGAGCAGTACTTC.

DNA for the CDR3: TGTGCCAGCAGTCCCGCGACAGGGGGCATGGGGGATACGCAGTATTTT. Translation gives CASSPATGGMGDTQYF. This sequence joins TRBV25-1 and TRBJ2-3, with 10 bases fitting TRBD1. V gave up 5 bases and J gave up 6 bases; unmatched junction bases: 11. Germline V gene sequence: CDR1 MGHDK, CDR2 SYGVNS. The CDR3 is 16 residues long. The variable domain in full, with the rest retrieved from reference TRBV25-1 and TRBJ2-3, is EADIYQTPRYLVIGTGKKITLECSQTMGHDKMYWYQQDPGMELHLIHYSYGVNSTEKGDLSSESTVSRIRTEHFPLTLESARPSHTSQYLCASSPATGGMGDTQYFGPGTRLTVL.

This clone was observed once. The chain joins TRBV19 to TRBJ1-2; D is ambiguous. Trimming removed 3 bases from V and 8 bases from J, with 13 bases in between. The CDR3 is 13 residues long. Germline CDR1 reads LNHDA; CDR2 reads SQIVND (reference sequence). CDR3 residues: CASSISPSGGYTF. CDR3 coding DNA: TGTGCCAGTAGTATTAGTCCGTCCGGAGGCTACACCTTC.

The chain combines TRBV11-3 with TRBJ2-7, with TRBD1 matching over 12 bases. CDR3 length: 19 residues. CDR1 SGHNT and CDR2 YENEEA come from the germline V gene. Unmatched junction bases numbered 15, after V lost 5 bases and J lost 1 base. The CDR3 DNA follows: TGTGCCAGCAGCGCCCCCGCCGGGACAGGGGGCGCGGGTTCCTACGAGCAGTACTTC. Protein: CASSAPAGTGGAGSYEQYF.

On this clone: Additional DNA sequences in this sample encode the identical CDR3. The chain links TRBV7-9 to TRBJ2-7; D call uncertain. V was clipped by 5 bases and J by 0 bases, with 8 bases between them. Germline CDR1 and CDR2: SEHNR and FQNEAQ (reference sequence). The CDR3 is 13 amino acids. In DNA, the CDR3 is TGTGCCAGCAGCCCTCCAAGCTCCTACGAGCAGTACTTC. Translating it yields CASSPPSSYEQYF.

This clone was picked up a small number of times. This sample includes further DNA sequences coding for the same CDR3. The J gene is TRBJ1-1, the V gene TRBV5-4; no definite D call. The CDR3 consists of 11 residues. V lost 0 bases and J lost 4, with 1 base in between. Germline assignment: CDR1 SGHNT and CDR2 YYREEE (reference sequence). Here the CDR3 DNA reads TGTGCCAGCAGCTTGGGCACTGAAGCTTTCTTT. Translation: CASSLGTEAFF.

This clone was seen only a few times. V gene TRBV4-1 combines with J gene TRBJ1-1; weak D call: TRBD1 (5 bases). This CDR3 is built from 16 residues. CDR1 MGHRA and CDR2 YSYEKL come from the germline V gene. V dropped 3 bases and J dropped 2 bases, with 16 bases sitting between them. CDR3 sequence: CASSHRSRDVNTEAFF. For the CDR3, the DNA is TGCGCCAGCAGCCATCGGTCCAGGGATGTCAACACTGAAGCTTTCTTT.

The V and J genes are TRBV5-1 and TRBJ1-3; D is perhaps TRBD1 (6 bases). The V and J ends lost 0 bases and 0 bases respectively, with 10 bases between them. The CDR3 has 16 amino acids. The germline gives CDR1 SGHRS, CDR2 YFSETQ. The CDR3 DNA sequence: TGCGCCAGCAGCTTGGGGACAGAGCTCTCTGGAAACACCATATATTTT. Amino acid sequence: CASSLGTELSGNTIYF.

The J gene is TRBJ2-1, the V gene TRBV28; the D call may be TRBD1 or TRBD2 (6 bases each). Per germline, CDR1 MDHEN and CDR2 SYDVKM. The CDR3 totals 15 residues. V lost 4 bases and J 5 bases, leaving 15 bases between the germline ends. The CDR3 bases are TGTGCCAGCAGTTCGAGAGGGGGGTCAAACAATGAGCAGTTCTTC. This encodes CASSSRGGSNNEQFF.

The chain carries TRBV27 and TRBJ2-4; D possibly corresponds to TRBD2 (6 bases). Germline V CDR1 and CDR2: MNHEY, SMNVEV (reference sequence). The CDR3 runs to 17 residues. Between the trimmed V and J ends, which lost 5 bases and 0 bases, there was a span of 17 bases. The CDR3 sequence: CASSPLAGSLAKNIQYF. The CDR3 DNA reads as TGTGCCAGCAGTCCCTTGGCGGGGTCCTTAGCCAAAAACATTCAGTACTTC.

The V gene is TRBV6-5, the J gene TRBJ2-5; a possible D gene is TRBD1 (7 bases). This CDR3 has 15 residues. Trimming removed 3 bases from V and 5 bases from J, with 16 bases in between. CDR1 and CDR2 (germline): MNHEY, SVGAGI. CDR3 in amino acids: CASSYTGDWKETQYF. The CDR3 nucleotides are TGTGCCAGCAGTTATACAGGGGACTGGAAGGAGACCCAGTACTTC.

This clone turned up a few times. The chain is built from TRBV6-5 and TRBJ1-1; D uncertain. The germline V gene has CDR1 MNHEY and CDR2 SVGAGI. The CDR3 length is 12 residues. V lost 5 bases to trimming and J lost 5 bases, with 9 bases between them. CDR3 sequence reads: CASSGEGTEAFF. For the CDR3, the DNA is TGTGCCAGCAGTGGGGAGGGTACTGAAGCTTTCTTT.

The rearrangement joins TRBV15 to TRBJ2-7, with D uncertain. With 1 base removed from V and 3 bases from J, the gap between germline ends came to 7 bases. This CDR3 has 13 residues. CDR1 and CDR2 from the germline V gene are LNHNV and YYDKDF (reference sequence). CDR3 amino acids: CATSRVTNYEQYF. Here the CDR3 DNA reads TGTGCCACCAGCAGAGTTACAAACTACGAGCAGTACTTC.

The chain's CDR3 is CASSLTSAGSYEQYF. In nucleotides, the CDR3 is TGCGCCAGCAGCCTGACTAGCGCCGGCTCCTACGAGCAGTACTTC. The rearrangement uses TRBV5-1 and TRBJ2-7, with TRBD2 identical over 8 bases. CDR1 is SGHRS and CDR2 is YFSETQ in the germline V gene. The CDR3 contains 15 residues. Trimming cost V 4 bases and J 0 bases; bases outside gene matches: 6. The full variable domain, completed using reference TRBV5-1 and TRBJ2-7, is KAGVTQTPRYLIKTRGQQVTLSCSPISGHRSVSWYQQTPGQGLQFLFEYFSETQRNKGNFPGRFSGRQFSNSRSEMNVSTLELGDSALYLCASSLTSAGSYEQYFGPGTRLTVT.